This T cell receptor beta chain was sequenced during a study of T cell clonality in common variable immunodeficiency. Study-level findings and limits: Compared with healthy controls, CVID subjects showed increased TCRbeta clonality, mostly in about a third. Common variable immunodeficiency TCR beta sequences reportedly had fewer deletions and N-nucleotide insertions.

Germline-derived CDR1 and CDR2 are SNHLY and FYNNEI. The CDR3 extends over 13 amino acids. V dropped 10 bases and J dropped 9; count of bases not matched to a gene: 7. Sequenced by immunoSEQ multiplex PCR; TCRdb stores in-frame clones only, minus some. This repertoire holds fewer than 40,000 clones, and none appear only once. Patients had low serum IgG, IgA and/or IgM and specific antibody deficiency. Of CVID subjects, roughly 15 were female and roughly 29 male, mean age about 40. This clone has more than one count but fewer than ten. Its antigen remains unidentified. The read gets to within 3 residues of the CDR3 end, and the germline J gene fills in the rest.

This clonotype was sampled from a human donor with common variable immunodeficiency. The genes are TRBV2 and TRBJ1-6, with 9 positions matching TRBD1. The sample taken for sequencing was peripheral blood mononuclear cells. The CDR3 bases that were read are TGTGCCACCTTTGACAGGGGGTTTTCACCC. This sequence encodes CATFDRGFSP. The complete CDR3 protein is CATFDRGFSPLHF.